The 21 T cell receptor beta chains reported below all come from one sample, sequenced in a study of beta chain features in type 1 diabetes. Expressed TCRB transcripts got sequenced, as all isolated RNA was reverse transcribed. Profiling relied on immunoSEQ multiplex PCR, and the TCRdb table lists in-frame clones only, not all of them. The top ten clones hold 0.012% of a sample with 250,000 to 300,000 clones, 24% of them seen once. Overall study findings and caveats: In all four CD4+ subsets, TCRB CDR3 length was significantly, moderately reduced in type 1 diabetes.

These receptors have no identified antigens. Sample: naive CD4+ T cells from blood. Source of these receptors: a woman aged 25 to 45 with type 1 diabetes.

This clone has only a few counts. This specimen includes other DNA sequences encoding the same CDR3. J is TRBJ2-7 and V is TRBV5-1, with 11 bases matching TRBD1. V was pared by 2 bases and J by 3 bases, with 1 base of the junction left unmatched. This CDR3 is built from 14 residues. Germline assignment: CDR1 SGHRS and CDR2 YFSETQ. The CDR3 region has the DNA TGCGCCAGCAGCTTCGGGACAGGGGGCTACGAGCAGTACTTC. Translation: CASSFGTGGYEQYF.

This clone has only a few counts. The chain's CDR3 is CASSSDLTETNYGYTF. The CDR3 nucleotides read TGTGCCAGCAGTTCGGATTTAACAGAGACTAACTATGGCTACACCTTC. The chain carries TRBV28 and TRBJ1-2; D uncertain. Germline values: CDR1 MDHEN, CDR2 SYDVKM. The ends were cut back, 4 bases at V and 0 bases at J, with 15 bases in the middle. This CDR3 has 16 residues.

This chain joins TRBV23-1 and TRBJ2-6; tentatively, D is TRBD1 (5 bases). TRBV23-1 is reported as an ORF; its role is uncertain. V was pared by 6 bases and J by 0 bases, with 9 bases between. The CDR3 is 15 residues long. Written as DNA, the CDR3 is TGCGCCAGCAGATCTACAGGCTCTGGGGCCAACGTCCTGACTTTC. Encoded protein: CASRSTGSGANVLTF.

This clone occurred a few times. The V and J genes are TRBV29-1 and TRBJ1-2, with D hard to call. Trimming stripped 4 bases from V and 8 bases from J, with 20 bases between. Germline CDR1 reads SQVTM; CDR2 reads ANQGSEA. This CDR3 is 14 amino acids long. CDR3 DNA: TGCAGCGTTGGACACCTGGGTTCCACGGGGGGCTACACCTTC. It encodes CSVGHLGSTGGYTF.

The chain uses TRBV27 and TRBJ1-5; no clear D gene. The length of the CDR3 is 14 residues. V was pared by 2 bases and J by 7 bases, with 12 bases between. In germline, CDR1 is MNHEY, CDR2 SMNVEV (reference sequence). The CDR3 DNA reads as TGTGCCAGCAGTTTAAGGCAGGTAGGACAGCCCCAGCATTTT. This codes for CASSLRQVGQPQHF.

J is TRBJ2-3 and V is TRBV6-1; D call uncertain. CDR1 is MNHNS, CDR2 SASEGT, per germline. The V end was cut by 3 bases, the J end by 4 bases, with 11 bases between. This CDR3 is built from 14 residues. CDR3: CASSDIVESDTQYF. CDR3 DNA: TGTGCCAGCAGTGACATAGTGGAGTCAGATACGCAGTATTTT.

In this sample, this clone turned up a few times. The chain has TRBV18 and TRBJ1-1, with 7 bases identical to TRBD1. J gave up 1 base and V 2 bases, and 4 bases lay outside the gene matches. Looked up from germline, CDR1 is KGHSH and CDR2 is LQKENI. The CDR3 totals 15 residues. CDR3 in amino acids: CASSPRGQPNTEAFF. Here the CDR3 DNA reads TGTGCCAGCTCACCAAGGGGACAGCCGAACACTGAAGCTTTCTTT.

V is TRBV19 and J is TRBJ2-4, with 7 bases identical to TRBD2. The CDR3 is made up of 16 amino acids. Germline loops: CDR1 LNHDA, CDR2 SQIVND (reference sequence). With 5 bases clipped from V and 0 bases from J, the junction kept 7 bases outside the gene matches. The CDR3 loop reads CASSSILAEAKNIQYF. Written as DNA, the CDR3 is TGTGCCAGTAGTTCTATTCTAGCGGAAGCCAAAAACATTCAGTACTTC.

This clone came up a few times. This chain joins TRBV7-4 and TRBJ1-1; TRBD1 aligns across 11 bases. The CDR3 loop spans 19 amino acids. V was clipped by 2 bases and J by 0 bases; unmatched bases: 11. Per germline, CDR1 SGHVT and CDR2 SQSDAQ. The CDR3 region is CASSLCWTGGWGMNTEAFF. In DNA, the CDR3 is TGTGCCAGCAGCTTATGTTGGACAGGGGGCTGGGGCATGAACACTGAAGCTTTCTTT.

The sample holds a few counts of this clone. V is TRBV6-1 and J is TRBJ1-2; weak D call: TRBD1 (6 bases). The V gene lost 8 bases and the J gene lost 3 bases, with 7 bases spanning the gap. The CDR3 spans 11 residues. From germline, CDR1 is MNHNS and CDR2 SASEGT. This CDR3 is CASPGDYGYTF. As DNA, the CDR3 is TGTGCCAGCCCAGGGGACTATGGCTACACCTTC.

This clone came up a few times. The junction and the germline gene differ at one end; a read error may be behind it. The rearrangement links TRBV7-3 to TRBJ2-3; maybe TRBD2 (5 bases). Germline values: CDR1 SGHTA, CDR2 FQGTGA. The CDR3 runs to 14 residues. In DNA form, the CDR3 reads TGTGCCAGCAGCTTATACTCTAGCACCGATACGCAGTATTTT. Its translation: CASSLYSSTDTQYF.

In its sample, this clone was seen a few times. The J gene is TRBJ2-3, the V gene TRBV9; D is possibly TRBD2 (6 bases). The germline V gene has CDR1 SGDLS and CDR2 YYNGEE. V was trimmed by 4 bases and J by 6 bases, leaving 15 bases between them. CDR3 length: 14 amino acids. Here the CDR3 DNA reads TGTGCCAGCAGCACTCTCCCCCGGGAGGATACGCAGTATTTT. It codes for CASSTLPREDTQYF.

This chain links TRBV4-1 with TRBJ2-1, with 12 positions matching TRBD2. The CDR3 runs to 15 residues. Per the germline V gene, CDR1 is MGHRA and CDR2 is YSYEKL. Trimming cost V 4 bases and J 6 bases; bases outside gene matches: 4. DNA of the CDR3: TGCGCCAGCAGCCCCGGACTAGCGGGACGCAATGAGCAGTTCTTC. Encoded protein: CASSPGLAGRNEQFF.

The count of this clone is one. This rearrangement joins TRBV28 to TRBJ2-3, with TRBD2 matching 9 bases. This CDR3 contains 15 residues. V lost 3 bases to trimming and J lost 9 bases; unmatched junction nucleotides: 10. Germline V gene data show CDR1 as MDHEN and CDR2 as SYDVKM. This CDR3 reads CASSFRREGLRTQYF. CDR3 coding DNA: TGTGCCAGCAGTTTCCGGCGGGAGGGTCTCCGGACGCAGTATTTT.

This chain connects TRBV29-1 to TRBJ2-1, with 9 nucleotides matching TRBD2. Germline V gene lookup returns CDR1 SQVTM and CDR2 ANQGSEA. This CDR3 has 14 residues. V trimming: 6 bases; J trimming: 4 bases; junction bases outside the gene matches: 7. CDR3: CSVTPTSGYNEQFF. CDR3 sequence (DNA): TGCAGCGTAACCCCGACTAGCGGATACAATGAGCAGTTCTTC.

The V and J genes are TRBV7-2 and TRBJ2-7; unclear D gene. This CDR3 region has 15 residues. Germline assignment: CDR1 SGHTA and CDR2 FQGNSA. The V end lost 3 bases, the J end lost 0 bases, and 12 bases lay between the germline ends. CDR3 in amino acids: CASSFTSASSYEQYF. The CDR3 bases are TGTGCCAGCAGCTTTACCAGCGCGAGCTCCTACGAGCAGTACTTC.

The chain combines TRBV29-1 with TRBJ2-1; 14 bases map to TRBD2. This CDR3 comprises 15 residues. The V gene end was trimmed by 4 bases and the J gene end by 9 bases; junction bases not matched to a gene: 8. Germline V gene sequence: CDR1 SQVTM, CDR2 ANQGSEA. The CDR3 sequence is CSVGRGLAGAVEQFF. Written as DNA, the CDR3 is TGCAGCGTTGGACGGGGACTAGCGGGAGCGGTTGAGCAGTTCTTC.

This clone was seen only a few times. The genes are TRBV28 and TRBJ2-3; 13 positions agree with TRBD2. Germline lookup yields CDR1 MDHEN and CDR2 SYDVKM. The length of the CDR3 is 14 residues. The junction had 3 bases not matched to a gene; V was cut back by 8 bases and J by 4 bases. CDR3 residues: CASGLAGDADTQYF. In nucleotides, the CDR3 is TGTGCCAGCGGACTAGCGGGAGATGCAGATACGCAGTATTTT.

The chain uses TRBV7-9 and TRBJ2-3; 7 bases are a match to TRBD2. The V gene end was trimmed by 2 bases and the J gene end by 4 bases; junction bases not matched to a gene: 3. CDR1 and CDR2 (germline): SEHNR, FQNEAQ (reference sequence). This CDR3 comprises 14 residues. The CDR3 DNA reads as TGTGCCAGCAGCTTAAGCACTAGCGCAGATACGCAGTATTTT. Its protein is CASSLSTSADTQYF.

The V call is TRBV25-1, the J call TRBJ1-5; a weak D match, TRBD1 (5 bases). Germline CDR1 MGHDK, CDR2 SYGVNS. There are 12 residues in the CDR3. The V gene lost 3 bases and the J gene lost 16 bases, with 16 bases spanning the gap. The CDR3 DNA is TGTGCCAGCAGTGATATGAGCAGGGACTTCCATTTT. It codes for CASSDMSRDFHF.

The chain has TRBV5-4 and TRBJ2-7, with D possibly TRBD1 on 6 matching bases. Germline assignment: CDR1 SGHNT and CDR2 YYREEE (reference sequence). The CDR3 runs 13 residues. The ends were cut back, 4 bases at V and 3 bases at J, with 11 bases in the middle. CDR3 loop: CASSPRTDYEQYF. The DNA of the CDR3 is TGTGCCAGCAGCCCCCGGACAGACTACGAGCAGTACTTC.